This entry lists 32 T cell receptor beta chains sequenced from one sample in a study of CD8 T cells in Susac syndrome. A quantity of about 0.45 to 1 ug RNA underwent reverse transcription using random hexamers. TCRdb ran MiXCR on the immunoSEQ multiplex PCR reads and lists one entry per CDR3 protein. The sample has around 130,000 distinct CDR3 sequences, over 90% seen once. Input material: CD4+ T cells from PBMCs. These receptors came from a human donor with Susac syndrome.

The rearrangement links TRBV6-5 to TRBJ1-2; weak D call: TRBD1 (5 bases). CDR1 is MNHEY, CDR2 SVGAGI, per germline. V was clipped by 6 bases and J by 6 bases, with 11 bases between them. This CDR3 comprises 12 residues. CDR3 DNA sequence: TGTGCCAGCAGCCGGGGCGAGGATGGCTACACCTTC. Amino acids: CASSRGEDGYTF.

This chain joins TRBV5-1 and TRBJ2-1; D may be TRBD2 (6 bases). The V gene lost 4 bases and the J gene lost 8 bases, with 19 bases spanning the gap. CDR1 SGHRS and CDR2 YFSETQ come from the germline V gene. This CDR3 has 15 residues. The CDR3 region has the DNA TGCGCCAGCAGCCCGGGACTCCTGACGTCCGATGAGCAGTTCTTC. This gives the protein CASSPGLLTSDEQFF.

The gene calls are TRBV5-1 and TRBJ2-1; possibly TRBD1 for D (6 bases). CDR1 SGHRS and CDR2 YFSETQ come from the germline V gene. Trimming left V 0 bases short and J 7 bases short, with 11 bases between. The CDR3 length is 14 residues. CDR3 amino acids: CASSLATGLNEQFF. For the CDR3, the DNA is TGCGCCAGCAGCTTGGCTACAGGGTTAAATGAGCAGTTCTTC.

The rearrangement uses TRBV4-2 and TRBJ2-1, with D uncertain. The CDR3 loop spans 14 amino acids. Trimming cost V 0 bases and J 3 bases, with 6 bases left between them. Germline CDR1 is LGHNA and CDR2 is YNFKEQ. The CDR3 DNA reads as TGTGCCAGCAGCCAAGAGGATCGCTACAATGAGCAGTTCTTC. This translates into CASSQEDRYNEQFF.

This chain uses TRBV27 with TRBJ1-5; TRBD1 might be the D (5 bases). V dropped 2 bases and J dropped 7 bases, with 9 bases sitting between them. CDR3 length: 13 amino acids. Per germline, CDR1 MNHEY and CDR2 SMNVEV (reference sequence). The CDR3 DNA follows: TGTGCCAGCAGTTTAACCAGGGTCCAGCCCCAGCATTTT. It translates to CASSLTRVQPQHF.

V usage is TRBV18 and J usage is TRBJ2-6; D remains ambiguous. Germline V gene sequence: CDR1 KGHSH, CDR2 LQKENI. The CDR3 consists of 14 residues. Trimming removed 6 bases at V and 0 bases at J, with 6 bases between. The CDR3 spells CASSPYSGANVLTF. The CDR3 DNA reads TGTGCCAGCTCTCCATACTCTGGGGCCAACGTCCTGACTTTC.

The CDR3 spells CSAGGLIGNEQFF. The CDR3 DNA sequence: TGCAGTGCTGGGGGCCTGATAGGCAATGAGCAGTTCTTC. V and J are TRBV20-1 and TRBJ2-1; a possible D gene is TRBD1 (6 bases). The CDR3 runs 13 residues. CDR1 is DFQATT and CDR2 is SNEGSKA in the germline V gene (reference sequence). V was clipped by 5 bases and J by 6 bases, with 14 bases between them.

The chain's CDR3 is CSARGGFNQPQHF. CDR3 nucleotides: TGCAGTGCTAGAGGAGGTTTCAATCAGCCCCAGCATTTT. The chain uses TRBV20-1 and TRBJ1-5; D is ambiguous. The V and J ends lost 1 base and 3 bases respectively, with 7 bases between them. The CDR3 has 13 residues. Looked up from germline, CDR1 is DFQATT and CDR2 is SNEGSKA (reference sequence).

CDR3 in amino acids: CAAGDTGKAFF. CDR3 DNA sequence: TGTGCCGCAGGGGATACGGGGAAAGCTTTCTTT. V gene TRBV7-9 combines with J gene TRBJ1-1, with D maybe TRBD1 (6 bases). The CDR3 is made up of 11 amino acids. Per germline, CDR1 SEHNR and CDR2 FQNEAQ (reference sequence). The ends were cut back, 11 bases at V and 9 bases at J, with 16 bases in the middle.

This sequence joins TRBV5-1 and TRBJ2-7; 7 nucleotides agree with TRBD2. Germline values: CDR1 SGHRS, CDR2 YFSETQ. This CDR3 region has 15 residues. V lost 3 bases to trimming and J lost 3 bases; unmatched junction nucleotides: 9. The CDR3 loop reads CASSSRAAGDYEQYF. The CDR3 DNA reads TGCGCCAGCAGCTCCCGTGCGGCGGGGGACTACGAGCAGTACTTC.

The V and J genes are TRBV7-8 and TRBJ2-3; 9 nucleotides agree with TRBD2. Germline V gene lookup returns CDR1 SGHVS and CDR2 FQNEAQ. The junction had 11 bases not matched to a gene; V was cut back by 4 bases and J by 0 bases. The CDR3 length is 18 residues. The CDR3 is CASSSSLTSGSSTDTQYF. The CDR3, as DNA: TGTGCCAGCAGCTCCTCCTTGACTAGCGGTTCTAGCACAGATACGCAGTATTTT. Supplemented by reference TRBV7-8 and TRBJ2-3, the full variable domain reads GAGVSQSPRYKVAKRGQDVALRCDPISGHVSLFWYQQALGQGPEFLTYFQNEAQLDKSGLPSDRFFAERPEGSVSTLKIQRTQQEDSAVYLCASSSSLTSGSSTDTQYFGPGTRLTVL.

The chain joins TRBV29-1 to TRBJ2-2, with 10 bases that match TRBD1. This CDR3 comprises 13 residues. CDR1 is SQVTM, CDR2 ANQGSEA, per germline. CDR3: CSSGTGVTGELFF. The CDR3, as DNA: TGCAGTTCCGGGACAGGGGTCACCGGGGAGCTGTTTTTT.

The CDR3: CASSSTAQGVAGGYTF. The CDR3 nucleotides read TGTGCCAGCAGTTCCACGGCACAGGGGGTAGCGGGTGGCTACACCTTC. V and J are TRBV27 and TRBJ1-2; 8 bases match TRBD1. This CDR3 contains 16 residues. V gave up 4 bases and J gave up 7 bases; unmatched junction bases: 14. Germline CDR1 and CDR2: MNHEY and SMNVEV (reference sequence).

The CDR3: CAWLFTGLRNEQFF. In DNA, the CDR3 is TGTGCCTGGCTTTTTACAGGACTACGCAATGAGCAGTTCTTC. The chain employs TRBV30 and TRBJ2-1; possibly TRBD2 for D (6 bases). There are 14 residues in the CDR3. The germline V gene encodes CDR1 GTSNPN and CDR2 SVGIG (reference sequence). Trimming removed 5 bases at V and 6 bases at J, with 17 bases between.

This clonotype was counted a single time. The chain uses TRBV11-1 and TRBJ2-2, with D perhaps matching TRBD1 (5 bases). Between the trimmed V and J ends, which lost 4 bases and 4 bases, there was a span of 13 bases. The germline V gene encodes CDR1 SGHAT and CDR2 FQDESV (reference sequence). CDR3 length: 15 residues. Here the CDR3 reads CASSSKGRATGELFF. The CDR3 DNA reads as TGTGCCAGCAGCTCTAAAGGCAGGGCCACCGGGGAGCTGTTTTTT.

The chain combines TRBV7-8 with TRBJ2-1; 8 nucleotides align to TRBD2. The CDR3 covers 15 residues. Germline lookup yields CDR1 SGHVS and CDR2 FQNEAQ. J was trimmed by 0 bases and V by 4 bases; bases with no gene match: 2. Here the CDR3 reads CASSSLAGSYNEQFF. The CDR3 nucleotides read TGTGCCAGCAGCTCTCTAGCGGGCTCCTACAATGAGCAGTTCTTC. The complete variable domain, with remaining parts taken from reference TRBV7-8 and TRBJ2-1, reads GAGVSQSPRYKVAKRGQDVALRCDPISGHVSLFWYQQALGQGPEFLTYFQNEAQLDKSGLPSDRFFAERPEGSVSTLKIQRTQQEDSAVYLCASSSLAGSYNEQFFGPGTRLTVL.

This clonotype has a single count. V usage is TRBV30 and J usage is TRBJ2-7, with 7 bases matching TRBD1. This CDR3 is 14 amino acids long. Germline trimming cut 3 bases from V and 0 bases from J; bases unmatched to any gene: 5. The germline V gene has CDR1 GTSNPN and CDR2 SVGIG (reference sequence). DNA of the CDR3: TGTGCCTGGAGGAGGACAGGAAGCTCCTACGAGCAGTACTTC. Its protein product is CAWRRTGSSYEQYF.

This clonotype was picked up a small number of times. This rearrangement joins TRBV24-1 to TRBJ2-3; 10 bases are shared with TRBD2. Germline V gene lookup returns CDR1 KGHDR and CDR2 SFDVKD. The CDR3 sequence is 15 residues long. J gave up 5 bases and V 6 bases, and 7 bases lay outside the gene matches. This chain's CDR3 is CATSPSGRAGDTQYF. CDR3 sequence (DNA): TGTGCCACCAGTCCGAGCGGGAGGGCCGGAGATACGCAGTATTTT.

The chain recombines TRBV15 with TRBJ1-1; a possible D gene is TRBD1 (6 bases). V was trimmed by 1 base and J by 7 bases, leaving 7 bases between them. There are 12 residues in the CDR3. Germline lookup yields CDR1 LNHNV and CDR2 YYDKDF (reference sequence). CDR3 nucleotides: TGTGCCACCAGCAGAGGGACAGTTGAAGCTTTCTTT. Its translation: CATSRGTVEAFF.

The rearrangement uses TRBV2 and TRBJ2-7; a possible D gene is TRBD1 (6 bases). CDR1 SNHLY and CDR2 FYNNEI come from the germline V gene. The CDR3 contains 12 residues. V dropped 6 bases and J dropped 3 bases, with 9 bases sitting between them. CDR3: CASRTGSYEQYF. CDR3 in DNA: TGTGCCAGCAGAACAGGGAGCTACGAGCAGTACTTC.

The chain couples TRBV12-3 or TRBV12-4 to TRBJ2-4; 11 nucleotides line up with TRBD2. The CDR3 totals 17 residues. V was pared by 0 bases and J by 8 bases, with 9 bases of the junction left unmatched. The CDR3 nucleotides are TGTGCCAGCAGTTTAGCCCTTAGCGGGAGGGCCCTCCACATTCAGTACTTC. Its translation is CASSLALSGRALHIQYF.

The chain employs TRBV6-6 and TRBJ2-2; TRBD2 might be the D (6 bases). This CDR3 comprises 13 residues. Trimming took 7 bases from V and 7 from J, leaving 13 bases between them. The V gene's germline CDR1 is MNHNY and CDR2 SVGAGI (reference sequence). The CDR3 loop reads CASMRESGGELFF. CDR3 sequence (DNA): TGTGCCAGCATGCGGGAAAGCGGCGGGGAGCTGTTTTTT.

CDR3: CASRGLAGAADTQYF. The CDR3 region has the DNA TGTGCCAGCCGGGGACTAGCGGGAGCCGCAGATACGCAGTATTTT. The chain employs TRBV19 and TRBJ2-3; 14 bases match TRBD2. Trimming cost V 9 bases and J 4 bases; bases outside gene matches: 6. Germline CDR1 is LNHDA and CDR2 is SQIVND (reference sequence). CDR3 length: 15 residues.

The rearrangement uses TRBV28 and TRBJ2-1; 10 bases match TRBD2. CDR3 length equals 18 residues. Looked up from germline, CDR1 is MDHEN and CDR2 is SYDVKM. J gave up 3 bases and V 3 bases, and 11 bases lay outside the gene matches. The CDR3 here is CASSLASGRLGRYNEQFF. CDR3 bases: TGTGCCAGCAGTTTGGCTAGCGGGAGATTGGGGCGCTACAATGAGCAGTTCTTC.

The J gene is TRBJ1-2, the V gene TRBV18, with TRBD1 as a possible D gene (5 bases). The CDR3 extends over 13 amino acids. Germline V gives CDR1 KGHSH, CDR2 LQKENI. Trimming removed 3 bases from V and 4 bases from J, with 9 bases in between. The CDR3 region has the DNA TGTGCCAGCTCACCGGAGACAGCCTATGGCTACACCTTC. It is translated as CASSPETAYGYTF.

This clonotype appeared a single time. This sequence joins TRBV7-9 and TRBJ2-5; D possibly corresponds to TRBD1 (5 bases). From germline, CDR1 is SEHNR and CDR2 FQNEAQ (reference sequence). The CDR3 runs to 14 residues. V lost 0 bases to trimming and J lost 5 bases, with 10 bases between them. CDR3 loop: CASSLAQGSETQYF. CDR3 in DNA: TGTGCCAGCAGCTTAGCGCAGGGATCGGAGACCCAGTACTTC.

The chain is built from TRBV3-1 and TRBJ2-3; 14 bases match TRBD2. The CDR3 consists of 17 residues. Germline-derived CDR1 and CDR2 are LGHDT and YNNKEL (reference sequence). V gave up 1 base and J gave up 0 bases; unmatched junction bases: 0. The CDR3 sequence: CASSQGTSGRSTDTQYF. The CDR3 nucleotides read TGTGCCAGCAGCCAAGGGACTAGCGGGAGGAGCACAGATACGCAGTATTTT.

CDR3 DNA: TGTGCCACCGGCAGGGGTTCCTACAATGAGCAGTTCTTC. Translated, it gives CATGRGSYNEQFF. V and J are TRBV5-4 and TRBJ2-1; perhaps TRBD1 as D (6 bases). The CDR3 length is 13 residues. V shed 9 bases and J shed 1 base, with 11 bases lying between them. The germline V gene encodes CDR1 SGHNT and CDR2 YYREEE (reference sequence). The whole variable domain, remainder taken from reference TRBV5-4 and TRBJ2-1, is ETGVTQSPTHLIKTRGQQVTLRCSSQSGHNTVSWYQQALGQGPQFIFQYYREEENGRGNFPPRFSGLQFPNYSSELNVNALELDDSALYLCATGRGSYNEQFFGPGTRLTVL.

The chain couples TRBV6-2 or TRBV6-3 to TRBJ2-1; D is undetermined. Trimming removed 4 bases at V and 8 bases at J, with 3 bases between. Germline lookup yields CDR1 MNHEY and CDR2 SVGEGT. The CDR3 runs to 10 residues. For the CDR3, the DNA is TGTGCCAGCAGTTCCCATGAGCAGTTCTTC. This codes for CASSSHEQFF.

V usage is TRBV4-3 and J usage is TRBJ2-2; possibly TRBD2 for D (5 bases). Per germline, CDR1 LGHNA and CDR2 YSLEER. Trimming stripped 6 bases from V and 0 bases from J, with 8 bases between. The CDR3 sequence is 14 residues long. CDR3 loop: CASRRTSNTGELFF. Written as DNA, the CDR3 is TGCGCCAGCAGGCGGACTTCGAACACCGGGGAGCTGTTTTTT.

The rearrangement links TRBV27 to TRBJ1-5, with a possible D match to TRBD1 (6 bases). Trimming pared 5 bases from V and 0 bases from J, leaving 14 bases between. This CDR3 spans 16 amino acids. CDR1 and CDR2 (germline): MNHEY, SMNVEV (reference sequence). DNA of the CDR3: TGTGCCAGCAGTCCCTGGACAGAGGATAGCAATCAGCCCCAGCATTTT. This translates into CASSPWTEDSNQPQHF.

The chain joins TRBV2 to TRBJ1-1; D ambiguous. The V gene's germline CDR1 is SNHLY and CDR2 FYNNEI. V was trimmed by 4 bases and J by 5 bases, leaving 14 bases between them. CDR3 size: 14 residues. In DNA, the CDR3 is TGTGCCAGCAGTGCCGCCCGGGGTAGGACTGAAGCTTTCTTT. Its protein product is CASSAARGRTEAFF.